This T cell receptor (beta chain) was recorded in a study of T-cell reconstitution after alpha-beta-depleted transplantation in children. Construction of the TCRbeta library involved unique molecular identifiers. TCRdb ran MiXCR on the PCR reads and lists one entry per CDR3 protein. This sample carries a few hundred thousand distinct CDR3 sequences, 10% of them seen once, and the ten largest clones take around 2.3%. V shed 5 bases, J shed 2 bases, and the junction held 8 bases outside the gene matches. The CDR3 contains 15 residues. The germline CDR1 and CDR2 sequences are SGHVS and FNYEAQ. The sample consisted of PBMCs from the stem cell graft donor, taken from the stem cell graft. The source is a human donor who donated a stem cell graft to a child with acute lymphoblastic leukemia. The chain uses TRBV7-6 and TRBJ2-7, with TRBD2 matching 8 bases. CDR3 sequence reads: CASSPGAGGAYEQYF. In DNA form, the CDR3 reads TGTGCCAGCAGCCCGGGGGCGGGAGGTGCCTACGAGCAGTACTTC.